Listed here are 3 T cell receptor beta chains from one sample, sequenced in a study of T-cell reconstitution after alpha-beta-depleted transplantation in children. Library preparation (for TCRbeta) was performed with unique molecular identifiers. TCRdb fed the PCR reads into MiXCR, producing one record per CDR3 protein. The sample yields more than 400,000 distinct CDR3 sequences, 43% seen once. The sequences come from PBMCs, collected before TCRalphabeta/CD19-depleted stem cell transplant. These receptors originate from a girl aged 2-10 years with aplastic anemia, due to receive a stem cell transplant.

This clonotype has more than one count but fewer than ten. The genes are TRBV12-3 or TRBV12-4 and TRBJ2-7, with a tentative D call TRBD2 (5 bases). This CDR3 is 14 amino acids long. V shed 7 bases and J shed 0 bases, with 13 bases lying between them. The CDR3 DNA sequence: TGTGCCAGCACCCTGGGAGCGAACTCCTACGAGCAGTACTTC. It specifies CASTLGANSYEQYF.

This clonotype occurred many times. The rearrangement joins TRBV20-1 to TRBJ2-1; D is unclear. Germline CDR1 DFQATT, CDR2 SNEGSKA (reference sequence). The CDR3 covers 16 residues. Trimming left V 0 bases short and J 0 bases short, with 12 bases between. The CDR3 bases are TGCAGTGCTAGAGATCTCCTGCCGAGCTCCTACAATGAGCAGTTCTTC. It translates to CSARDLLPSSYNEQFF.

The chain recombines TRBV2 with TRBJ2-3, with 8 bases that match TRBD1. The CDR3 extends over 15 amino acids. V gave up 4 bases and J gave up 3 bases; unmatched junction bases: 6. CDR1 is SNHLY, CDR2 FYNNEI, per germline. The CDR3 nucleotides are TGTGCCAGCAGTGTGGGGACAGGAGTAACAGATACGCAGTATTTT. Residues: CASSVGTGVTDTQYF.